The 9 T cell receptor beta chains below were found in one sample sequenced in a study of blood T cell repertoires in COVID-19. TCRdb's copy holds only in-frame clones and misses some; the assay was immunoSEQ multiplex PCR. The sample shows roughly 100,000 clones, 89% of them seen only once. The material sequenced was peripheral blood. All receptors come from a woman of 80 years or more in a cohort sampled during active COVID-19.

Here the CDR3 reads CASRQNSPLHF. The CDR3 DNA sequence: TGTGCCAGCAGACAAAATTCACCCCTCCACTTT. V and J are TRBV6-5 and TRBJ1-6, with D uncertain. The CDR3 contains 11 residues. The germline CDR1 and CDR2 sequences are MNHEY and SVGAGI. V was shortened by 6 bases and J by 7 bases, with 4 bases between the two germline ends.

The CDR3, as DNA: TGTGCCAGCAGCTCTATGGAGCGGACCGAGCAGTTCTTC. Protein product: CASSSMERTEQFF. V usage is TRBV11-3 and J usage is TRBJ2-1; TRBD2 might be the D (5 bases). The CDR3 contains 13 residues. CDR1 and CDR2 (germline): SGHNT, YENEEA. Between the trimmed V and J ends, which lost 4 bases and 10 bases, there was a span of 14 bases.

The CDR3 loop reads CASGTYGYTF. The CDR3 DNA is TGTGCCAGCGGGACTTATGGCTACACCTTC. V gene TRBV12-3 or TRBV12-4 combines with J gene TRBJ1-2; a possible D gene is TRBD1 (5 bases). Trimming cost V 8 bases and J 5 bases, with 6 bases left between them. CDR3 length: 10 residues.

This chain connects TRBV3-1 (or the pseudogene TRBV3-2) to TRBJ2-3; 12 nucleotides match TRBD2. Germline lookup yields CDR1 LGHDT and CDR2 YNNKEL (reference sequence). The CDR3 is 16 residues long. Trimming removed 1 base from V and 6 bases from J; junction bases left unmatched: 5. CDR3 protein: CASSQVYLAGGDTQYF. The CDR3 coding sequence is TGTGCCAGCAGCCAAGTGTACCTAGCGGGAGGGGATACGCAGTATTTT.

The V and J genes are TRBV2 and TRBJ1-3; no clear D gene. V shed 6 bases and J shed 0 bases, with 12 bases lying between them. The CDR3 contains 15 residues. Looked up from germline, CDR1 is SNHLY and CDR2 is FYNNEI. CDR3 sequence reads: CASRMSYSSGNTIYF. CDR3 DNA sequence: TGTGCCAGCAGGATGTCCTATAGCTCTGGAAACACCATATATTTT.

This sequence joins TRBV6-5 and TRBJ1-5, with D tentatively TRBD1 (6 bases). The CDR3 loop spans 13 amino acids. Trimming removed 10 bases at V and 4 bases at J, with 14 bases between. CDR1 is MNHEY and CDR2 is SVGAGI in the germline V gene. This chain's CDR3 is CATAGRGNQPQHF. CDR3 sequence (DNA): TGTGCCACCGCCGGGAGGGGGAATCAGCCCCAGCATTTT.

The CDR3 nucleotides are TGTGCCATCAGTGCCGGGGATAGCAATCAGCCCCAGCATTTT. This gives the protein CAISAGDSNQPQHF. V gene TRBV10-3 combines with J gene TRBJ1-5; D remains ambiguous. In germline, CDR1 is ENHRY, CDR2 SYGVKD. The ends were cut back, 4 bases at V and 0 bases at J, with 7 bases in the middle. This CDR3 contains 14 residues.

This clone has only a few counts. The chain uses TRBV3-1 (or the pseudogene TRBV3-2) and TRBJ2-7, with 9 bases that match TRBD2. With 1 base clipped from V and 2 bases from J, the junction kept 3 bases outside the gene matches. The CDR3 is 15 residues long. The germline V gene has CDR1 LGHDT and CDR2 YNNKEL (reference sequence). CDR3 nucleotide sequence: TGTGCCAGCAGCCAAGGCGCGGGGGGGCCCTACGAGCAGTACTTC. Translated: CASSQGAGGPYEQYF.

This rearrangement joins TRBV7-2 to TRBJ2-5; the D gene is possibly TRBD1 (5 bases). This CDR3 contains 13 residues. Germline lookup yields CDR1 SGHTA and CDR2 FQGNSA. Trimming removed 4 bases at V and 7 bases at J, with 13 bases between. The CDR3 coding sequence is TGTGCCAGCAGCTCCCATGCCCAGGGGACCCAGTACTTC. It yields the protein CASSSHAQGTQYF.